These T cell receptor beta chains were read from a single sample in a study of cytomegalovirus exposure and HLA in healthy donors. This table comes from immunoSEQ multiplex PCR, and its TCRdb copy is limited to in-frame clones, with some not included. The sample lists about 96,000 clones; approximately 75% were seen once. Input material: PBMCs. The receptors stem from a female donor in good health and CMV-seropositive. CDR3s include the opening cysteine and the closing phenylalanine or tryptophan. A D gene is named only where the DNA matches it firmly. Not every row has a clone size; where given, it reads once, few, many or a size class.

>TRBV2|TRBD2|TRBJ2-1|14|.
CASSRTSTYNEQFF
TGTGCCAGCAGTCGGACTAGTACCTACAATGAGCAGTTCTTC
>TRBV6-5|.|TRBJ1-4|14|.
CASRSGANNEKLFF
TGTGCCAGCAGGAGCGGGGCTAATAATGAAAAACTGTTTTTT
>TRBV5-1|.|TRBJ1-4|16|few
CASSLAIGATNEKLFF
TGCGCCAGCAGCTTGGCCATCGGGGCAACTAATGAAAAACTGTTTTTT
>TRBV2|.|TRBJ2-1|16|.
CASSEALQAAYNEQFF
TGTGCCAGCAGTGAAGCGCTCCAGGCAGCCTACAATGAGCAGTTCTTC
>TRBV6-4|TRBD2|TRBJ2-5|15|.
CASSASGGAGETQYF
TGTGCCAGCAGTGCTAGCGGGGGGGCCGGGGAGACCCAGTACTTC
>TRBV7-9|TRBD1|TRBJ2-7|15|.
CASSLARDSSYEQYF
TGTGCCAGCAGCTTAGCCCGGGACAGCTCCTACGAGCAGTACTTC
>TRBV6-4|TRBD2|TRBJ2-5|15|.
CASETSSGRFETQYF
TGTGCCAGCGAGACTTCTAGCGGGAGATTCGAGACCCAGTACTTC
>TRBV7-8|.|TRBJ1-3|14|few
CASSRGRSGNTIYF
TGTGCCAGCAGCCGGGGAAGGTCTGGAAACACCATATATTTT
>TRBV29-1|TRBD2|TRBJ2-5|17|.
CSGVGTSGGPPEETQYF
TGCAGCGGGGTCGGGACTAGCGGTGGACCTCCAGAAGAGACCCAGTACTTC
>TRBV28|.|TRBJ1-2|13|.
CASSLRTNYGYTF
TGTGCCAGCAGTTTGCGGACTAACTATGGCTACACCTTC
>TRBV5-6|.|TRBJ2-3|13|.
CASSLGRGDTQYF
TGTGCCAGCAGCTTGGGGCGGGGAGATACGCAGTATTTT
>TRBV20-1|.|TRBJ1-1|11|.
CSASGYTEAFF
TGCAGTGCTAGCGGTTACACTGAAGCTTTCTTT
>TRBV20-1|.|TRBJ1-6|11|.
CSARQNSPLHF
TGCAGTGCTAGGCAGAATTCACCCCTCCACTTT
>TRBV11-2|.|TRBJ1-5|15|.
CASSLDGAFNQPQHF
TGTGCCAGCAGCTTAGATGGGGCCTTCAATCAGCCCCAGCATTTT
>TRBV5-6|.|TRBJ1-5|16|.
CASSLAGSYSNQPQHF
TGTGCCAGCAGCTTGGCCGGGAGCTATAGCAATCAGCCCCAGCATTTT
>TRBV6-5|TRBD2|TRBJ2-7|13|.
CATLGLAGYEQYF
TGTGCCACCCTAGGACTAGCGGGTTACGAGCAGTACTTC
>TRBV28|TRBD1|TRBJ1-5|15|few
CASSTHRGRNQPQHF
TGTGCCAGCAGTACCCACAGGGGTCGTAATCAGCCCCAGCATTTT
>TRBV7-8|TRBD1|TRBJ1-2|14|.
CASSLPGDRRGYTF
TGTGCCAGCAGTTTGCCGGGGGACAGGCGTGGCTACACCTTC
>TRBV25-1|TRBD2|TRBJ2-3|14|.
CASSVAGGTDTQYF
TGTGCCAGCAGTGTAGCGGGAGGCACAGATACGCAGTATTTT
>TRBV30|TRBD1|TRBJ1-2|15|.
CAWSALGQGGYGYTF
TGTGCCTGGAGTGCCCTTGGACAGGGCGGCTATGGCTACACCTTC
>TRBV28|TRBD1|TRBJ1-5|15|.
CASSLRDRALQPQHF
TGTGCCAGCAGTTTACGGGACAGGGCTCTTCAGCCCCAGCATTTT
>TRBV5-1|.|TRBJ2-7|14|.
CASSLGPGDYEQYF
TGCGCCAGCAGCTTGGGACCGGGAGACTACGAGCAGTACTTC
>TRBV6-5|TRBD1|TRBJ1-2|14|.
CASSMDRGAYGYTF
TGTGCCAGCAGCATGGACAGGGGCGCCTATGGCTACACCTTC
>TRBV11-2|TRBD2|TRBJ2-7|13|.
CASSFSGGYEQYF
TGTGCCAGCAGCTTTAGCGGGGGATACGAGCAGTACTTC
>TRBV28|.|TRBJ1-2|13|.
CATYRGLPYGYTF
TGTGCCACCTATCGGGGGTTGCCCTATGGCTACACCTTC
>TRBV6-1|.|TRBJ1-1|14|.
CASSGYVPIGEAFF
TGTGCCAGCAGTGGTTACGTCCCCATCGGTGAAGCTTTCTTT
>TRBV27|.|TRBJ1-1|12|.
CASSPNGGLAFF
TGTGCCAGCAGCCCAAATGGGGGGTTGGCTTTCTTT
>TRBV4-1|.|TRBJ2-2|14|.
CASSRNRERGELFF
TGCGCCAGCAGCCGAAACAGGGAAAGGGGGGAGCTGTTTTTT
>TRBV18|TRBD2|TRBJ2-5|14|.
CASSLTSGEETQYF
TGTGCCAGCTCCCTCACTAGCGGGGAAGAGACCCAGTACTTC
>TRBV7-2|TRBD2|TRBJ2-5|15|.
CASRLAGGYQETQYF
TGTGCCAGCAGGCTAGCGGGAGGCTACCAAGAGACCCAGTACTTC
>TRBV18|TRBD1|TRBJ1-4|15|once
CASSSTGETNEKLFF
TGTGCCAGCTCATCTACAGGGGAAACTAATGAAAAACTGTTTTTT
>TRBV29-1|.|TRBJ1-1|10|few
CSVSDTEAFF
TGCAGCGTTTCAGATACTGAAGCTTTCTTT